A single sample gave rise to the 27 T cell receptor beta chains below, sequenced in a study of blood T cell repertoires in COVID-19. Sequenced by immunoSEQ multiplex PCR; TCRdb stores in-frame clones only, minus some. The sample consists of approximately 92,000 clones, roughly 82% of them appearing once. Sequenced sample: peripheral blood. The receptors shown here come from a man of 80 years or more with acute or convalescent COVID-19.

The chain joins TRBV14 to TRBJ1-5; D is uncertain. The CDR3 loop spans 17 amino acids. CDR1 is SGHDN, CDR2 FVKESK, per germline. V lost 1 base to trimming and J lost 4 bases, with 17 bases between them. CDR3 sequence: CASSQVPGSEGNQPQHF. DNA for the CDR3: TGTGCCAGCAGCCAAGTCCCGGGCTCCGAGGGTAATCAGCCCCAGCATTTT.

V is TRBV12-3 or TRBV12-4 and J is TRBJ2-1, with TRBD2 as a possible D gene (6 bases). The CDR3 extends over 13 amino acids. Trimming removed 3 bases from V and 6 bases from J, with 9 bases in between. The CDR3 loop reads CASSLIGGNEQFF. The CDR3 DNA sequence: TGTGCCAGCAGTTTGATCGGGGGCAATGAGCAGTTCTTC.

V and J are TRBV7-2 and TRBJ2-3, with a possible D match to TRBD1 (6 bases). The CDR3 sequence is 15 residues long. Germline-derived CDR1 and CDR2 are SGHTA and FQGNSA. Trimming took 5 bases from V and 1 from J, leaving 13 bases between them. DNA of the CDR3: TGTGCCAGCAGCCAACAGGGTTTAGGCACAGATACGCAGTATTTT. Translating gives CASSQQGLGTDTQYF.

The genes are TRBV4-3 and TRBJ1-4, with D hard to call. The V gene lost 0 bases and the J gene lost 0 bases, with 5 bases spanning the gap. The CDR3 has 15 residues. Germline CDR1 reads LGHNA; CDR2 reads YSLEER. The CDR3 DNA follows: TGCGCCAGCAGCCAAGAAACATCAACTAATGAAAAACTGTTTTTT. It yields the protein CASSQETSTNEKLFF.

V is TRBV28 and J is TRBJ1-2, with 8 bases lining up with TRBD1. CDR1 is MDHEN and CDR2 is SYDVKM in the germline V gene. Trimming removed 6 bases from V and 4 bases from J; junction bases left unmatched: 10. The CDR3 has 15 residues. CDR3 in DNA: TGTGCCAGCAGGGGGACAGGTGGGCCCGTCTATGGCTACACCTTC. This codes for CASRGTGGPVYGYTF.

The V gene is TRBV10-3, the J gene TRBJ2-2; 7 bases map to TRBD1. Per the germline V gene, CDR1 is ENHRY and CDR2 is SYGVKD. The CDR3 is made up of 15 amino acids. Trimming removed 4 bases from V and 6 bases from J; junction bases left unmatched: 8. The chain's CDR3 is CAISGRPTGAGELFF. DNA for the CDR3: TGTGCCATCAGTGGGAGACCTACAGGGGCCGGGGAGCTGTTTTTT.

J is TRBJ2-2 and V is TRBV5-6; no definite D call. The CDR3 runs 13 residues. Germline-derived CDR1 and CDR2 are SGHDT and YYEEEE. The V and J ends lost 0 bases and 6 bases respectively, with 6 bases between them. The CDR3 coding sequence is TGTGCCAGCAGCTTGGCCCAGTCCGGGGAGCTGTTTTTT. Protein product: CASSLAQSGELFF.

The CDR3 reads CASSLDTGQGNQPQHF. Here the CDR3 DNA reads TGCGCCAGCAGCTTGGATACGGGACAGGGTAATCAGCCCCAGCATTTT. The chain couples TRBV5-1 to TRBJ1-5; 9 bases are a match to TRBD1. The V gene's germline CDR1 is SGHRS and CDR2 YFSETQ. The CDR3 runs to 16 residues. Germline trimming cut 0 bases from V and 4 bases from J; bases unmatched to any gene: 5.

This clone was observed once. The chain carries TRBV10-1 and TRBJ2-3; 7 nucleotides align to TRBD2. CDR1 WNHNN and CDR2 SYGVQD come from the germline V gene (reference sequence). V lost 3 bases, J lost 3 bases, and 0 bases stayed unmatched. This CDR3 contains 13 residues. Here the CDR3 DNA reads TGCGCCAGCAGTGACGGGGGGACAGATACGCAGTATTTT. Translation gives CASSDGGTDTQYF.

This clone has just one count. The CDR3 reads CASSTPVQGDTQYF. The DNA of the CDR3 is TGTGCCAGCAGTACACCCGTACAGGGGGATACGCAGTATTTT. This chain uses TRBV6-2 or TRBV6-3 with TRBJ2-3; 7 bases are shared with TRBD1. Germline V gene data show CDR1 as MNHEY and CDR2 as SVGEGT. With 5 bases clipped from V and 6 bases from J, the junction kept 8 bases outside the gene matches. The CDR3 covers 14 residues.

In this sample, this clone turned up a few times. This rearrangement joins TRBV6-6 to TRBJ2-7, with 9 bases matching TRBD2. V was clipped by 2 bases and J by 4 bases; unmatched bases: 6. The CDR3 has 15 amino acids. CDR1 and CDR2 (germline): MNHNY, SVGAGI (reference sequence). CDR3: CASSYAGGGAYEQYF. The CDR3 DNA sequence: TGTGCCAGCAGTTACGCTGGCGGGGGGGCATACGAGCAGTACTTC.

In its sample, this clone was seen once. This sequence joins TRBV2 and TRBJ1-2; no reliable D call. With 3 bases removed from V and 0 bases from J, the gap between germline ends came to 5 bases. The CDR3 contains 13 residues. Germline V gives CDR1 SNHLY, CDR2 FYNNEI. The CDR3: CASSERANYGYTF. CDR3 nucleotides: TGTGCCAGCAGTGAGAGGGCTAACTATGGCTACACCTTC.

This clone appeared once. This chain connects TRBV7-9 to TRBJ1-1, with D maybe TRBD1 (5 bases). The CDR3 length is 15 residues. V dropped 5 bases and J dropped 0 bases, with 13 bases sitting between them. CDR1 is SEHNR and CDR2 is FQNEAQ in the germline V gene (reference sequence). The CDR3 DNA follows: TGTGCCAGCAGCCAAGGGGCGCGAATGAACACTGAAGCTTTCTTT. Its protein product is CASSQGARMNTEAFF. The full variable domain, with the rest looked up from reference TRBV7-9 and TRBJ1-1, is DTGVSQNPRHKITKRGQNVTFRCDPISEHNRLYWYRQTLGQGPEFLTYFQNEAQLEKSRLLSDRFSAERPKGSFSTLEIQRTEQGDSAMYLCASSQGARMNTEAFFGQGTRLTVV.

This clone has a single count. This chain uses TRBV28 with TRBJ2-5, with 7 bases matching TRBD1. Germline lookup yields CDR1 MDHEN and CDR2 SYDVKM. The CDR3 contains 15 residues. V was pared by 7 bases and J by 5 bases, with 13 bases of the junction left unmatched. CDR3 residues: CASTHPLGGGETQYF. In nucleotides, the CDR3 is TGTGCCAGCACCCACCCCTTAGGGGGCGGGGAGACCCAGTACTTC.

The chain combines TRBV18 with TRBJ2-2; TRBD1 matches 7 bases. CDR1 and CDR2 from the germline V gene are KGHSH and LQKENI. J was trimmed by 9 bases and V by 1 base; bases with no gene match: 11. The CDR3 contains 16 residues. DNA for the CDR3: TGTGCCAGCTCACCACGGTCCACAGGGGATCTAAGGGAGCTGTTTTTT. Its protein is CASSPRSTGDLRELFF. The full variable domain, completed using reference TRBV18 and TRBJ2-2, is NAGVMQNPRHLVRRRGQEARLRCSPMKGHSHVYWYRQLPEEGLKFMVYLQKENIIDESGMPKERFSAEFPKEGPSILRIQQVVRGDSAAYFCASSPRSTGDLRELFFGEGSRLTVL.

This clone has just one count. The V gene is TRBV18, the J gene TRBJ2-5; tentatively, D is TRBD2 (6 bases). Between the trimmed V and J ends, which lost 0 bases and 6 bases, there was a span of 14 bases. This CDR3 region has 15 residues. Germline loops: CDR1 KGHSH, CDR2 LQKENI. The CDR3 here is CASSPPGTADKTQYF. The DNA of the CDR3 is TGTGCCAGCTCACCACCCGGGACTGCTGATAAGACCCAGTACTTC.

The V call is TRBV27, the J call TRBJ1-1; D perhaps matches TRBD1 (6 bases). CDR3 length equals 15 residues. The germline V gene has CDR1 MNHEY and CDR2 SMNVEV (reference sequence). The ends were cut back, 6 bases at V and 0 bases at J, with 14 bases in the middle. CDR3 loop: CASSTFGQMNTEAFF. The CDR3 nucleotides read TGTGCCAGCAGCACATTCGGACAGATGAACACTGAAGCTTTCTTT.

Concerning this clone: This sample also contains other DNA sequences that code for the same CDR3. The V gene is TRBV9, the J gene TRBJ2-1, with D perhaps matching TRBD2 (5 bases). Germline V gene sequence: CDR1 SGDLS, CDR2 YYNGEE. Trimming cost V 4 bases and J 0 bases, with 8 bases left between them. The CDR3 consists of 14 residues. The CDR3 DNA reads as TGTGCCAGCAGCAGGGCGGGCTCCTACAATGAGCAGTTCTTC. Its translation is CASSRAGSYNEQFF.

Here the CDR3 reads CAWIFKGAGGGYEQYF. In nucleotides, the CDR3 is TGTGCCTGGATATTCAAGGGCGCGGGAGGCGGGTACGAGCAGTACTTC. The rearrangement joins TRBV30 to TRBJ2-7, with 8 nucleotides matching TRBD2. The V segment lost 4 bases and the J segment 4 bases; nucleotides outside the gene matches: 15. The CDR3 consists of 16 residues. In germline, CDR1 is GTSNPN, CDR2 SVGIG (reference sequence).

The CDR3 loop is CASSLPTGGYEQYF. Here the CDR3 DNA reads TGCGCCAGCAGCTTACCGACAGGGGGCTACGAGCAGTACTTC. The genes are TRBV5-1 and TRBJ2-7; 9 bases are a match to TRBD1. This CDR3 comprises 14 residues. V lost 2 bases to trimming and J lost 3 bases; unmatched junction nucleotides: 3. Germline V CDR1 and CDR2: SGHRS, YFSETQ.

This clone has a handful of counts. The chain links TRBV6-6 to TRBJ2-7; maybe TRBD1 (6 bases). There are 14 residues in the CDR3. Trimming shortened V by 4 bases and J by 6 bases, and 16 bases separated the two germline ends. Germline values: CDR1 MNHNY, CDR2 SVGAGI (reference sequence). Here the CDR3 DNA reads TGTGCCAGCAGTTTGGGACATCTTAGGGGCGAGCAGTACTTC. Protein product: CASSLGHLRGEQYF.

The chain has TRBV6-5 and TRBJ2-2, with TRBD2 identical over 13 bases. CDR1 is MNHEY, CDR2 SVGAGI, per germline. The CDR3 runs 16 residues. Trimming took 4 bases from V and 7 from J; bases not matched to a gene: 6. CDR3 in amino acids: CASSLLAGGPGGELFF. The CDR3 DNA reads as TGTGCCAGCAGTTTACTAGCGGGGGGGCCCGGCGGGGAGCTGTTTTTT.

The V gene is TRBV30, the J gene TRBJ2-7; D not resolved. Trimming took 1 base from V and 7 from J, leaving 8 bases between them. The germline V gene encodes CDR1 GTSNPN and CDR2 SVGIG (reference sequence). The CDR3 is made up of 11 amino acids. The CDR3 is CAWSDLTEQYF. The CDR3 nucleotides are TGTGCCTGGAGTGATCTTACTGAGCAGTACTTC.

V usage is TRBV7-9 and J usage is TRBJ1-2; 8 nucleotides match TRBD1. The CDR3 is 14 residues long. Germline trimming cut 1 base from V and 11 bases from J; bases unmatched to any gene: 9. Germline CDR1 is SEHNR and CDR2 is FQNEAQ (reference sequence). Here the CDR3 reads CASSLGGQAEGYTF. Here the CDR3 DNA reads TGTGCCAGCAGCTTAGGGGGACAGGCTGAAGGATACACCTTC.

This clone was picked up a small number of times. DNA of the CDR3: TGCAGCGTTGAACTCGGCAGGGGGCCCTCCACAGATACGCAGTATTTT. Amino acid sequence: CSVELGRGPSTDTQYF. The V and J genes are TRBV29-1 and TRBJ2-3; TRBD1 matches at 8 bases. The J segment lost 2 bases and the V segment lost 2 bases, leaving 9 bases of the junction unmatched. The CDR3 has 16 residues. Germline V lookup: CDR1 SQVTM, CDR2 ANQGSEA.

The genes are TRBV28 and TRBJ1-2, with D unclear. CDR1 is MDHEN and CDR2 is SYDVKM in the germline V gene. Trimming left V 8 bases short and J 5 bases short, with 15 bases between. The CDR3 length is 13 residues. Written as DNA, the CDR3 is TGTGCCAGCCTTAGCGCTGAGATATATGGCTACACCTTC. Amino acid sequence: CASLSAEIYGYTF.

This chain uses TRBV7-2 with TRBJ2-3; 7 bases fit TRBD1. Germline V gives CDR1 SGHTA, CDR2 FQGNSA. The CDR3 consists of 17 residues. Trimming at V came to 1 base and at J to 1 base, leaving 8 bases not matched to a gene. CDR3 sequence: CASSLEAGGSGTDTQYF. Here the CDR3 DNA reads TGTGCCAGCAGCTTAGAAGCAGGGGGATCGGGCACAGATACGCAGTATTTT. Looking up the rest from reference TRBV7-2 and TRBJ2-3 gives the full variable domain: GAGVSQSPSNKVTEKGKDVELRCDPISGHTALYWYRQSLGQGLEFLIYFQGNSAPDKSGLPSDRFSAERTGGSVSTLTIQRTQQEDSAVYLCASSLEAGGSGTDTQYFGPGTRLTVL.